The entry below describes one T cell receptor (beta chain). The antigen is undetermined. The sample's time point: pre-treatment sample, taken before nivolumab and TIL therapy. Pleural nodules or supraclavicular lymph nodes made up most of the excised metastases sampled. The sample is drawn from a study of TIL therapy for anti-PD-1-resistant metastatic lung cancer. Looking at the study overall: Most patients had lung adenocarcinoma; four tumors were EGFR-mutant, two ALK-rearranged; half smoked currently or formerly. Tumors carried a median about 1.5 non-synonymous mutations per megabase.

The libraries were made with immunoSEQ v3. TCRdb's copy holds only in-frame clones and misses some; the assay was immunoSEQ multiplex PCR. The sample gives thousands of clones, 70% to 85% of which show up once; 7% is in the top ten. The CDR3 is made up of 14 amino acids. V lost 2 bases and J 3 bases, leaving 8 bases between the germline ends. Germline V lookup: CDR1 MNHNY, CDR2 SVGAGI (reference sequence). Study-wide results and limits: Many TIL product clones were absent from baseline tumor, suggesting clonal contraction.

The starting material was tumor tissue, obtained at baseline. This rearrangement joins TRBV6-6 to TRBJ1-3, with D tentatively TRBD1 (5 bases). The receptor was derived from a person aged 25 to 80 with non-small cell lung cancer. The CDR3 spells CASSYDSLGNTIYF. The CDR3, as DNA: TGTGCCAGCAGTTACGACAGCCTTGGAAACACCATATATTTT.